The next 14 T cell receptor beta chains were all read from a single sample in a study of T cells in tuberculosis. Measured with immunoSEQ multiplex PCR; TCRdb has only the in-frame clones, and not every one. The sample yields 30,000 or so clones, roughly 96% seen once. Sequenced material: PBMCs. These receptors all stem from a donor aged 10 to 29 with latent tuberculosis or without tuberculosis infection.

V is TRBV5-4 and J is TRBJ2-7; a weak D match, TRBD2 (8 bases). Germline values: CDR1 SGHNT, CDR2 YYREEE (reference sequence). Trimming stripped 0 bases from V and 2 bases from J, with 18 bases between. This CDR3 contains 17 residues. CDR3 region: CASSLEGASGLTYEQYF. Here the CDR3 DNA reads TGTGCCAGCAGCTTGGAGGGGGCTAGCGGGCTTACCTACGAGCAGTACTTC.

The chain employs TRBV19 and TRBJ1-2; 8 bases are shared with TRBD1. V lost 6 bases to trimming and J lost 6 bases; unmatched junction nucleotides: 3. Germline assignment: CDR1 LNHDA and CDR2 SQIVND (reference sequence). The CDR3 has 12 amino acids. CDR3 bases: TGTGCCAGTAGCAGACAGGGGAATGGCTACACCTTC. It is translated as CASSRQGNGYTF.

The chain couples TRBV5-6 to TRBJ2-1, with TRBD2 matching 8 bases. The CDR3 spans 17 residues. The J segment lost 4 bases and the V segment lost 3 bases, leaving 12 bases of the junction unmatched. The V gene's germline CDR1 is SGHDT and CDR2 YYEEEE. CDR3 bases: TGTGCCAGCAGCTCAGCCTCGGGGGGGGCCCGGTACAATGAGCAGTTCTTC. This codes for CASSSASGGARYNEQFF.

The chain joins TRBV27 to TRBJ2-7, with D uncertain. V was pared by 5 bases and J by 0 bases, with 8 bases between. The CDR3 runs 13 residues. Germline CDR1 reads MNHEY; CDR2 reads SMNVEV (reference sequence). The CDR3 reads CASSITHSYEQYF. The CDR3 nucleotides read TGTGCCAGCAGTATTACACACTCCTACGAGCAGTACTTC.

This clone has a single count. This chain joins TRBV18 and TRBJ2-6; 10 bases are a match to TRBD1. Germline loops: CDR1 KGHSH, CDR2 LQKENI. Trimming cost V 3 bases and J 0 bases; bases outside gene matches: 8. The CDR3 spans 19 residues. For the CDR3, the DNA is TGTGCCAGCTCACCCCTCCGGGACAGGGGAAACTCTGGGGCCAACGTCCTGACTTTC. This codes for CASSPLRDRGNSGANVLTF. Using reference TRBV18 and TRBJ2-6 for the parts outside the CDR3, the full variable domain is NAGVMQNPRHLVRRRGQEARLRCSPMKGHSHVYWYRQLPEEGLKFMVYLQKENIIDESGMPKERFSAEFPKEGPSILRIQQVVRGDSAAYFCASSPLRDRGNSGANVLTFGAGSRLTVL.

This clone was seen only once. The chain recombines TRBV6-6 with TRBJ2-2, with D hard to call. Germline CDR1 and CDR2: MNHNY and SVGAGI (reference sequence). The CDR3 covers 13 residues. The V gene lost 2 bases and the J gene lost 6 bases, with 7 bases spanning the gap. CDR3: CASSYTVPGELFF. DNA for the CDR3: TGTGCCAGCAGTTACACAGTACCCGGGGAGCTGTTTTTT.

This chain links TRBV28 with TRBJ1-2; 9 bases are shared with TRBD1. Germline V lookup: CDR1 MDHEN, CDR2 SYDVKM. This CDR3 comprises 16 residues. The V segment lost 5 bases and the J segment 6 bases; nucleotides outside the gene matches: 13. The CDR3 reads CASSPIAGTGRNGYTF. The CDR3 nucleotides read TGTGCCAGCAGTCCCATCGCCGGGACAGGGAGAAATGGCTACACCTTC.

The chain employs TRBV5-1 and TRBJ1-1, with 11 bases lining up with TRBD1. The V segment lost 1 base and the J segment 4 bases; nucleotides outside the gene matches: 3. The CDR3 length is 15 residues. Germline V gene sequence: CDR1 SGHRS, CDR2 YFSETQ. The CDR3, as DNA: TGCGCCAGCAGCTTGACCGGGACAGGGGGCACTGAAGCTTTCTTT. Protein sequence: CASSLTGTGGTEAFF.

This clone was observed a single time. The chain is built from TRBV4-3 and TRBJ2-1, with D possibly being TRBD2 (6 bases). V lost 2 bases to trimming and J lost 6 bases, with 14 bases between them. The CDR3 has 15 amino acids. Germline-derived CDR1 and CDR2 are LGHNA and YSLEER. CDR3 bases: TGCGCCAGCAGCCAACCGGGGGTAAGGTTCAATGAGCAGTTCTTC. It is translated as CASSQPGVRFNEQFF.

The rearrangement uses TRBV19 and TRBJ2-4, with TRBD2 matching 8 bases. Germline V gene sequence: CDR1 LNHDA, CDR2 SQIVND (reference sequence). The CDR3 is 16 amino acids. J lost 8 bases, V lost 5 bases, and 14 bases had no gene match. The CDR3 sequence: CASSASGTSPGDIQYF. CDR3 DNA: TGTGCCAGTAGTGCATCCGGGACTAGTCCCGGAGACATTCAGTACTTC.

The rearrangement links TRBV6-1 to TRBJ1-5; possible D gene TRBD1, 6 bases. Germline V CDR1 and CDR2: MNHNS, SASEGT. The V and J ends lost 10 bases and 1 base respectively, with 14 bases between them. The CDR3 consists of 14 residues. Here the CDR3 DNA reads TGTGCCACAAGGGGGGGGTTAAGCAATCAGCCCCAGCATTTT. This codes for CATRGGLSNQPQHF.

This sequence joins TRBV5-4 and TRBJ2-1; no clear D gene. The CDR3 spans 14 residues. Trimming cost V 2 bases and J 2 bases, with 8 bases left between them. Germline CDR1 is SGHNT and CDR2 is YYREEE (reference sequence). The CDR3 spells CASSLENPYNEQFF. In DNA form, the CDR3 reads TGTGCCAGCAGCTTAGAGAACCCCTACAATGAGCAGTTCTTC.

The V and J genes are TRBV6-5 and TRBJ1-2; 7 bases line up with TRBD1. The CDR3 is 14 residues long. CDR1 and CDR2 from the germline V gene are MNHEY and SVGAGI. V lost 7 bases and J lost 2; bases outside the gene matches: 7. CDR3 in DNA: TGTGCCAGCAAATCCGGGACAGCAAACTATGGCTACACCTTC. Its protein is CASKSGTANYGYTF.

The chain is built from TRBV7-2 and TRBJ2-7; D not certain. V lost 2 bases, J lost 6 bases, and 2 bases lay in between. The CDR3 has 10 residues. In germline, CDR1 is SGHTA, CDR2 FQGNSA. The CDR3 region is CASSLREQYF. DNA of the CDR3: TGTGCCAGCAGCTTACGCGAGCAGTACTTC.